The T cell receptor beta chain under discussion was sequenced for a study of blood T cell repertoires in COVID-19. The table came from immunoSEQ multiplex PCR; TCRdb's copy has only in-frame clones and leaves some out. Among over 250,000 clones listed, about nine tenths were seen once. What was sequenced was peripheral blood. The TCR comes from a man aged 45-65 years with acute or convalescent COVID-19.

In DNA, the CDR3 is TGTGCCAGCAGCGCAAGCCCGGGACAGGAACAGACCCAGTACTTC. Its translation is CASSASPGQEQTQYF. The V call is TRBV9, the J call TRBJ2-5, with TRBD1 matching 8 bases. Germline loops: CDR1 SGDLS, CDR2 YYNGEE. CDR3 size: 15 residues. After removal of 3 bases from V and 6 bases from J, the junction contained 10 bases not matched to a gene.